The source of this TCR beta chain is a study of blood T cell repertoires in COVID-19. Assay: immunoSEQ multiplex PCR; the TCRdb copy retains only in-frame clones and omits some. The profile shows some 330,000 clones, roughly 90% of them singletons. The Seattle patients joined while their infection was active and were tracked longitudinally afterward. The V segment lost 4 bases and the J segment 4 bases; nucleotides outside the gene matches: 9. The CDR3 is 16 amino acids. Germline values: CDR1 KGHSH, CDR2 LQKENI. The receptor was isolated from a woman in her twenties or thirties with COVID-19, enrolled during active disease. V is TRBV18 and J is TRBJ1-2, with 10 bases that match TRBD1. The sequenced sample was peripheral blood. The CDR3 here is CASSRPGTGAAYGYTF. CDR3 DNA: TGTGCCAGCTCACGACCCGGGACAGGGGCCGCCTATGGCTACACCTTC.